The source of this T cell receptor (beta chain) is a study of T cell responses to AZD1222 COVID-19 vaccine. Findings and limits, study-wide: Only six or seven AZD1222 recipients were seropositive at baseline.

CDR1 is SEHNR and CDR2 is FQNEAQ in the germline V gene (reference sequence). V was pared by 4 bases and J by 9 bases, with 21 bases between. The CDR3 consists of 15 residues. TCRdb's table, derived via immunoSEQ multiplex PCR, lists solely in-frame clones and lacks some. The repertoire consists of about 92,000 clones, with 70% to 90% occurring once and the leading ten covering about 10%. Comment on this clone: Its antigen is not identified.

The chain links TRBV7-9 to TRBJ1-2; TRBD1 might be the D (6 bases). The TCR sequence derives from an adult in good health. Sequences were derived from peripheral blood, sampled on day 0 of AZD1222 vaccination. The CDR3 DNA is TGTGCCAGCAGCTCGTCGTGGTTCAGGGGTATGAGCTACACCTTC. Translated: CASSSSWFRGMSYTF.